The TCR beta chain under discussion was sequenced for a study of T cell repertoires in cytomegalovirus infection. General observations from the study: It was HLA-C-restricted CMV-specific TCR beta clonotypes that dominated the response ex vivo.

There are many counts of this clonotype. Its matching antigen is unknown. TCRdb used MiXCR to reprocess the reads, holding one entry per CDR3 protein. The table records approximately 97,000 distinct CDR3 sequences, more than 15% of them present only once. This TCR came from a human donor in good health (CMV status not recorded). Some clones in this sample may be carry-over from other donors' samples. Sequenced: PBMCs.

This CDR3 is CASSFPGVQETQYF. The CDR3 nucleotides are TGTGCCAGCAGCTTCCCAGGGGTCCAAGAGACCCAGTACTTC. This sequence joins TRBV7-2 and TRBJ2-5, with TRBD1 as a possible D gene (6 bases). The CDR3 runs to 14 residues. V lost 3 bases and J 1 base, leaving 9 bases between the germline ends. Looked up from germline, CDR1 is SGHTA and CDR2 is FQGNSA.